This paragraph reports one T cell receptor beta chain. The data were obtained in a study of T cell responses to AZD1222 COVID-19 vaccine. Data came from immunoSEQ multiplex PCR; TCRdb stores just in-frame clones and leaves some out. The data contain some 120,000 clones, roughly 89% of them singletons. Germline V lookup: CDR1 MNHEY, CDR2 SMNVEV (reference sequence). CDR3 length: 16 amino acids. Trimming removed 5 bases at V and 0 bases at J, with 14 bases between. Sequenced material: peripheral blood, taken on day 0 of MenACWY control vaccination. This clonotype was sampled from an adult in good health. The chain joins TRBV27 to TRBJ1-3, with D perhaps TRBD1 (6 bases). CDR3 sequence: CASSPQGISSGNTIYF. The CDR3 DNA follows: TGTGCCAGCAGTCCACAGGGTATAAGCTCTGGAAACACCATATATTTT.